The 19 T cell receptor beta chains below were found in one sample sequenced in a study of T cell repertoires in cytomegalovirus infection. Using its own MiXCR run on the reads, TCRdb lists one record per CDR3 protein. The table includes under 300,000 distinct CDR3 sequences, 9% to 15% detected once. Sequenced input: PBMCs. These receptor sequences come from a human donor in good health (CMV status not recorded). Some clones in this sample may be carry-over from other donors' samples.

This sequence joins TRBV7-2 and TRBJ2-3, with D tentatively TRBD1 or TRBD2 (5 bases each). Deletions cut 2 bases from V and 2 bases from J, with 14 bases between. Germline assignment: CDR1 SGHTA and CDR2 FQGNSA. This CDR3 spans 16 amino acids. Here the CDR3 reads CASSLSRRGDTDTQYF. CDR3 nucleotide sequence: TGTGCCAGCAGCTTATCTCGTAGAGGGGACACAGATACGCAGTATTTT.

This clonotype was detected many times. The chain combines TRBV2 with TRBJ1-1; tentative D call: TRBD1 (6 bases). This CDR3 spans 13 amino acids. The ends were cut back, 10 bases at V and 1 base at J, with 13 bases in the middle. Germline-derived CDR1 and CDR2 are SNHLY and FYNNEI. CDR3 in DNA: TGTGCCATGCTTGGACAGCCGAACACTGAAGCTTTCTTT. It is translated as CAMLGQPNTEAFF.

This clonotype appeared a few times. This chain uses TRBV11-2 with TRBJ1-5; 7 bases fit TRBD1. V shed 4 bases, J shed 9 bases, and the junction held 12 bases outside the gene matches. The length of the CDR3 is 15 residues. The germline CDR1 and CDR2 sequences are SGHAT and FQNNGV. The CDR3 loop reads CASSSGQAPGGPQHF. In DNA form, the CDR3 reads TGTGCCAGCAGCTCAGGACAGGCCCCAGGCGGGCCCCAGCATTTT.

In its sample, this clonotype was seen many times. The genes are TRBV7-9 and TRBJ2-1, with TRBD2 as a possible D gene (5 bases). Looked up from germline, CDR1 is SEHNR and CDR2 is FQNEAQ (reference sequence). The CDR3 sequence is 12 residues long. V shed 5 bases and J shed 12 bases, with 14 bases lying between them. The CDR3 nucleotides read TGTGCCAGCAGCCCCGTGAGGGCTCGGCAGTTCTTC. The encoded protein is CASSPVRARQFF.

This clonotype was observed at least ten times. The chain is built from TRBV6-5 and TRBJ2-3; 9 bases are a match to TRBD1. There are 16 residues in the CDR3. The junction had 4 bases not matched to a gene; V was cut back by 0 bases and J by 3 bases. Germline-derived CDR1 and CDR2 are MNHEY and SVGAGI. CDR3 region: CASSYSRDRATDTQYF. The CDR3 coding sequence is TGTGCCAGCAGTTACTCCCGGGACAGGGCGACAGATACGCAGTATTTT.

Only a few counts were recorded for this clonotype. This CDR3 reads CKGTGDTEAFF. The CDR3 DNA follows: TGCAAGGGGACAGGGGACACTGAAGCTTTCTTT. The gene calls are TRBV20-1 and TRBJ1-1, with 10 bases matching TRBD1. Germline V gene sequence: CDR1 DFQATT, CDR2 SNEGSKA (reference sequence). CDR3 length: 11 residues.

This clonotype was found many times. The chain carries TRBV7-2 and TRBJ1-2, with TRBD1 matching 7 bases. Germline V gene lookup returns CDR1 SGHTA and CDR2 FQGNSA. The V segment lost 4 bases and the J segment 3 bases; nucleotides outside the gene matches: 2. CDR3 length: 13 amino acids. The chain's CDR3 is CASSSTGDYGYTF. The CDR3 DNA reads as TGTGCCAGCAGCTCCACAGGGGACTATGGCTACACCTTC.

This clonotype appeared a single time. The chain recombines TRBV6-2 or TRBV6-3 with TRBJ2-1; 12 positions agree with TRBD2. The CDR3 totals 17 residues. Germline V gene lookup returns CDR1 MNHEY and CDR2 SVGEGT. V lost 6 bases to trimming and J lost 3 bases; unmatched junction nucleotides: 9. As DNA, the CDR3 is TGTGCCAGCAGCTTAAGGACTAGCGGGATTAACTACAATGAGCAGTTCTTC. Amino acids: CASSLRTSGINYNEQFF.

Details on this clonotype: One base away lies a much larger clone, so this may be a sequencing read error. The chain links TRBV7-3 to TRBJ1-1; D is ambiguous. Looked up from germline, CDR1 is SGHTA and CDR2 is FQGTGA. Trimming shortened V by 2 bases and J by 7 bases, and 14 bases separated the two germline ends. The CDR3 has 14 residues. The CDR3, as DNA: TGTGCCAGCAGCTTACACACCTCGTCGGGTGAAGCTTTCTTT. It encodes CASSLHTSSGEAFF.

This clonotype was recorded many times. The V call is TRBV27, the J call TRBJ2-1; D is unresolved. The CDR3 runs 14 residues. V lost 3 bases and J 6 bases, leaving 12 bases between the germline ends. Per the germline V gene, CDR1 is MNHEY and CDR2 is SMNVEV (reference sequence). The CDR3 DNA follows: TGTGCCAGCAGTTTTGGAGTGGCGGTCAATGAGCAGTTCTTC. Its translation is CASSFGVAVNEQFF.

This clonotype was seen ten or more times. The chain is built from TRBV7-2 and TRBJ2-5, with D possibly being TRBD1 (6 bases). V was trimmed by 2 bases and J by 4 bases, leaving 11 bases between them. The V gene's germline CDR1 is SGHTA and CDR2 FQGNSA. The CDR3 has 14 amino acids. CDR3: CASSLRGIRETQYF. The CDR3 bases are TGTGCCAGCAGCTTAAGGGGGATTAGAGAGACCCAGTACTTC. The entire variable domain, with the rest obtained from reference TRBV7-2 and TRBJ2-5, is as follows: GAGVSQSPSNKVTEKGKDVELRCDPISGHTALYWYRQSLGQGLEFLIYFQGNSAPDKSGLPSDRFSAERTGGSVSTLTIQRTQQEDSAVYLCASSLRGIRETQYFGPGTRLLVL.

This clonotype came up many times. The chain joins TRBV4-2 to TRBJ2-4, with 9 positions matching TRBD1. This CDR3 region has 17 residues. With V trimmed by 1 base and J by 5 bases, 9 bases remained unmatched. The germline V gene has CDR1 LGHNA and CDR2 YNFKEQ. The CDR3 DNA reads as TGTGCCAGCAGCCAAGTCGGCACAGGACAGGGGCAAAACATTCAGTACTTC. This gives the protein CASSQVGTGQGQNIQYF.

The sample holds many counts of this clonotype. The rearrangement uses TRBV7-2 and TRBJ2-7; no clear D. Germline V gene lookup returns CDR1 SGHTA and CDR2 FQGNSA. The CDR3 has 15 residues. Trimming stripped 1 base from V and 4 bases from J, with 14 bases between. The CDR3 region is CASSLVVFGVYEQYF. CDR3 nucleotide sequence: TGTGCCAGCAGCTTAGTTGTATTTGGGGTATACGAGCAGTACTTC.

This clonotype was seen many times. CDR3 nucleotides: TGTGCCAGCAGCTTTACAGGGGTTCCGAACACTGAAGCTTTCTTT. This gives the protein CASSFTGVPNTEAFF. The chain has TRBV7-2 and TRBJ1-1, with TRBD1 matching 7 bases. The CDR3 has 15 amino acids. The V gene's germline CDR1 is SGHTA and CDR2 FQGNSA. V trimming: 3 bases; J trimming: 1 base; junction bases outside the gene matches: 5. The variable domain in full, with the rest retrieved from reference TRBV7-2 and TRBJ1-1, is GAGVSQSPSNKVTEKGKDVELRCDPISGHTALYWYRQSLGQGLEFLIYFQGNSAPDKSGLPSDRFSAERTGGSVSTLTIQRTQQEDSAVYLCASSFTGVPNTEAFFGQGTRLTVV.

This clonotype was found many times. The chain carries TRBV4-3 and TRBJ1-1; 7 bases fit TRBD1. V trimming: 3 bases; J trimming: 5 bases; junction bases outside the gene matches: 9. Germline V CDR1 and CDR2: LGHNA, YSLEER. The CDR3 totals 15 residues. The CDR3 bases are TGCGCCAGCAGCCAGAGTTCGACAGGGCAAACTGAAGCTTTCTTT. It encodes CASSQSSTGQTEAFF.

This clonotype showed up many times. The chain combines TRBV28 with TRBJ2-5, with a weak D call TRBD1 (6 bases). With 6 bases removed from V and 2 bases from J, the gap between germline ends came to 16 bases. CDR3 size: 15 residues. The germline CDR1 and CDR2 sequences are MDHEN and SYDVKM. CDR3 bases: TGTGCCAGCAGCCGAAGCACAGGGAATCAAGAGACCCAGTACTTC. It translates to CASSRSTGNQETQYF.

This clonotype was counted ten times or more. The chain uses TRBV19 and TRBJ1-2, with 9 bases identical to TRBD1. After removal of 10 bases from V and 3 bases from J, the junction contained 6 bases not matched to a gene. The CDR3 runs to 13 residues. Germline V CDR1 and CDR2: LNHDA, SQIVND (reference sequence). The CDR3 protein is CATTGQGDYGYTF. The CDR3 bases are TGTGCCACTACGGGACAGGGTGACTATGGCTACACCTTC.

This clonotype was observed at least ten times. The chain links TRBV7-2 to TRBJ2-2, with 7 nucleotides matching TRBD1. The CDR3 is 15 amino acids. The V gene's germline CDR1 is SGHTA and CDR2 FQGNSA. V gave up 1 base and J gave up 3 bases; unmatched junction bases: 2. The CDR3 loop is CASSLGTGYTGELFF. As DNA, the CDR3 is TGTGCCAGCAGCTTAGGGACAGGCTACACCGGGGAGCTGTTTTTT.

The chain is built from TRBV3-1 and TRBJ1-1, with a weak D call TRBD1 (5 bases). Trimming stripped 2 bases from V and 7 bases from J, with 23 bases between. The CDR3 runs to 17 residues. The germline gives CDR1 LGHDT, CDR2 YNNKEL (reference sequence). The CDR3 is CASSQTSSVGAPDEAFF. Here the CDR3 DNA reads TGTGCCAGCAGCCAAACATCATCGGTCGGGGCCCCCGATGAAGCTTTCTTT.